Presented here are 7 T cell receptor beta chains from one specimen sequenced in a study of T-cell memory formation after mild COVID-19. TCRdb recomputed calls from the 5' RACE reads with MiXCR, one row per CDR3 protein. Altogether 350,000 or so distinct CDR3 sequences are present, 13% being singletons, with the ten largest covering 20% to 25%. The source material was PBMCs or a T cell subset sorted from them (not recorded which). Source of these receptors: a man aged 18 to 29 who had mild COVID-19 (a few samples of this study predate the infection). Cell type and time point are not known.

This clonotype came up many times. This chain uses TRBV12-3 or TRBV12-4 with TRBJ2-2; the D gene is possibly TRBD1 (6 bases). The ends were cut back, 6 bases at V and 1 base at J, with 12 bases in the middle. CDR3 length: 15 amino acids. The CDR3 sequence is CASRPGELNTGELFF. The DNA of the CDR3 is TGTGCCAGCAGGCCAGGGGAATTGAACACCGGGGAGCTGTTTTTT.

This clonotype showed up just a few times. The chain joins TRBV7-2 to TRBJ1-2; no definite D call. V lost 4 bases and J 0 bases, leaving 15 bases between the germline ends. Germline-derived CDR1 and CDR2 are SGHTA and FQGNSA. This CDR3 region has 16 residues. The CDR3 DNA follows: TGTGCCAGCAGCTCATTTCCTCTACAGCCTAACTATGGCTACACCTTC. It is translated as CASSSFPLQPNYGYTF.

There are a few counts of this clonotype. This chain links TRBV6-5 with TRBJ1-5, with 8 bases matching TRBD1. Germline V CDR1 and CDR2: MNHEY, SVGAGI. The CDR3 contains 13 residues. Unmatched junction bases numbered 5, after V lost 9 bases and J lost 4 bases. CDR3 DNA sequence: TGTGCCAGTCAGGGGGCCCCGAATCAGCCCCAGCATTTT. Amino acid sequence: CASQGAPNQPQHF.

This clonotype was counted between two and nine times. In DNA, the CDR3 is TGTGCCAGCAGTGTCGGGGCAAACTACGAGCAGTACGTC. Protein sequence: CASSVGANYEQYV. The rearrangement links TRBV6-1 to TRBJ2-7; D assignment may be TRBD1 or TRBD2 (5 bases each). Trimming cost V 4 bases and J 3 bases, with 10 bases left between them. CDR1 MNHNS and CDR2 SASEGT come from the germline V gene. CDR3 length equals 13 residues.

The rearrangement joins TRBV6-5 to TRBJ1-5; D uncertain. V was cut by 2 bases and J by 5 bases, with 10 bases left in between. The CDR3 loop spans 14 amino acids. CDR1 MNHEY and CDR2 SVGAGI come from the germline V gene. In nucleotides, the CDR3 is TGTGCCAGCAGTTACGGAGGGAGCCATCAGCCCCAGCATTTT. Its translation: CASSYGGSHQPQHF.

In the case of this clonotype: An end of the junction differs from the germline gene, which may be a read error. The rearrangement joins TRBV4-1 to TRBJ2-5; possible D gene TRBD2, 6 bases. CDR3 length equals 14 residues. Germline values: CDR1 MGHRA, CDR2 YSYEKL. CDR3 DNA sequence: TGCGCCAGCAGCCATTCTGCCCGGGACTCCCGCACACACTTC. This encodes CASSHSARDSRTHF.

The table lists this clonotype with a few counts. The J gene is TRBJ2-3, the V gene TRBV20-1; D unresolved. V lost 0 bases and J 7 bases, leaving 8 bases between the germline ends. Per the germline V gene, CDR1 is DFQATT and CDR2 is SNEGSKA (reference sequence). This CDR3 is 12 amino acids long. This CDR3 reads CSARDRGNTQYF. The CDR3 DNA follows: TGCAGTGCTAGAGATCGAGGCAATACGCAGTATTTT.